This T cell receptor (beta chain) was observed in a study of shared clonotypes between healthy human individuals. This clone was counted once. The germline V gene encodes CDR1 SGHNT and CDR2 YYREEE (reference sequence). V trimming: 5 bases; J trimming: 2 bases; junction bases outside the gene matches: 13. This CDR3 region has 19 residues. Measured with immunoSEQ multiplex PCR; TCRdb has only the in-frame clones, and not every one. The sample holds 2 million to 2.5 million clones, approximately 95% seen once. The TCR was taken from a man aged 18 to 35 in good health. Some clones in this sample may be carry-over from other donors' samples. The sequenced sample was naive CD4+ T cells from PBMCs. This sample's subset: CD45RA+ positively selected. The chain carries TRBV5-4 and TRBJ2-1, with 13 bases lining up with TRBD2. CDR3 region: CASRRELLAGGSAYNEQFF. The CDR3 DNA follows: TGTGCCAGCAGACGGGAGCTACTAGCGGGAGGGAGCGCCTACAATGAGCAGTTCTTC.